Following are 4 T cell receptor beta chains from one sample sequenced in a study of blood T cell repertoires in COVID-19. TCRdb's table, derived via immunoSEQ multiplex PCR, lists solely in-frame clones and lacks some. The data show approximately 270,000 clones, with roughly 91% seen just once and roughly 0.8% held by the top ten. The sequenced sample consisted of peripheral blood. The origin of the receptors is a man between 25 and 39 years old with acute or convalescent COVID-19.

The chain has TRBV29-1 and TRBJ2-3; maybe TRBD1 (5 bases). CDR3 length: 12 residues. The germline CDR1 and CDR2 sequences are SQVTM and ANQGSEA. The ends were cut back, 7 bases at V and 4 bases at J, with 12 bases in the middle. CDR3: CSGGSRSDTQYF. The CDR3 DNA sequence: TGCAGCGGGGGCAGCAGGTCAGATACGCAGTATTTT.

This chain connects TRBV30 to TRBJ2-2; 7 bases align to TRBD1. With V trimmed by 3 bases and J by 5 bases, 3 bases remained unmatched. Germline CDR1 reads GTSNPN; CDR2 reads SVGIG (reference sequence). There are 13 residues in the CDR3. CDR3 bases: TGTGCCTGGAGCGACAGGGCAACCGGGGAGCTGTTTTTT. This codes for CAWSDRATGELFF. The complete variable domain, with remaining parts taken from reference TRBV30 and TRBJ2-2, reads SQTIHQWPATLVQPVGSPLSLECTVEGTSNPNLYWYRQAAGRGLQLLFYSVGIGQISSEVPQNLSASRPQDRQFILSSKKLLLSDSGFYLCAWSDRATGELFFGEGSRLTVL.

The chain couples TRBV10-2 to TRBJ2-1, with 11 bases aligning to TRBD2. The CDR3 has 15 amino acids. Germline V gives CDR1 WSHSY, CDR2 SAAADI. V lost 5 bases to trimming and J lost 2 bases; unmatched junction nucleotides: 2. The CDR3 DNA is TGCGCCAGCAGTTTAGCGGGGGGGACCTACAATGAGCAGTTCTTC. Its translation: CASSLAGGTYNEQFF.

This clone has just one count. The chain couples TRBV27 to TRBJ2-1; D might be TRBD2 (6 bases). The germline V and J ends were trimmed by 6 bases and 3 bases, with 15 bases remaining between them. This CDR3 contains 15 residues. Germline loops: CDR1 MNHEY, CDR2 SMNVEV (reference sequence). Here the CDR3 reads CASSPRPGDYNEQFF. CDR3 DNA: TGTGCCAGCAGCCCTCGGCCGGGAGACTACAATGAGCAGTTCTTC.